The 9 T cell receptor beta chains given below trace back to one sample, sequenced in a study of T cells expressing NK-cell markers. After re-calling the 5' RACE reads, TCRdb lists one entry per CDR3 protein, DNA absent. The sample data list a few hundred thousand distinct CDR3 sequences. Sequencing input: blood T cells: a sorted CD56 or NKG2C T cell subset, CD4+ or CD8+ T cells, or bulk PBMC T cells (not recorded which). These receptors were collected from a man aged 18-70 years in good health.

The V call is TRBV4-2, the J call TRBJ2-2; TCRdb's D gene call, TRBD1, goes unchecked for lack of DNA. The CDR3 covers 16 residues. Germline V CDR1 and CDR2: LGHNA, YNFKEQ. CDR3 loop: CASSRGQGVITGELFF.

This chain uses TRBV6-2 or TRBV6-3 with TRBJ2-1; there is no DNA to check the TCRdb D call of TRBD1. This CDR3 spans 17 amino acids. Germline CDR1 and CDR2: MNHEY and SVGEGT. The CDR3 loop is CASSYPGRDRGAHEQFF.

The chain couples TRBV7-3 to TRBJ2-5; with no DNA, the TCRdb D assignment of TRBD2 cannot be verified. The CDR3 loop spans 16 amino acids. The germline V gene encodes CDR1 SGHTA and CDR2 FQGTGA. CDR3 region: CASSNSGRASAETQYF.

The rearrangement uses TRBV7-8 and TRBJ2-7. The CDR3 has 15 residues. Germline lookup yields CDR1 SGHVS and CDR2 FQNEAQ. The CDR3 here is CASSGSGSSSYEQYF.

The chain is built from TRBV21-1 and TRBJ2-2; absent DNA, TCRdb's TRBD1 call cannot be checked. TRBV21-1 represents a pseudogene. The CDR3 is 16 residues long. CDR3 sequence: CASSKGTGPNTGELFF.

The rearrangement uses TRBV3-1 and TRBJ2-1; without DNA, the TCRdb call of TRBD2 cannot be checked. Germline-derived CDR1 and CDR2 are LGHDT and YNNKEL (reference sequence). This CDR3 has 17 amino acids. The CDR3 spells CASSQETLTSGGREQFF.

The chain combines TRBV2 with TRBJ2-7; TCRdb proposes TRBD2, but this gene call is untestable without DNA. This CDR3 region has 12 residues. The V gene's germline CDR1 is SNHLY and CDR2 FYNNEI. This CDR3 is CASRGTYYEQYF.

V and J are TRBV9 and TRBJ2-3; the TCRdb call, TRBD1, lacks DNA for checking. The CDR3 covers 14 residues. CDR1 is SGDLS and CDR2 is YYNGEE in the germline V gene. CDR3 residues: CASSVASRGPPQYF. Combining the CDR3 with reference TRBV9 and TRBJ2-3 gives the whole variable domain DSGVTQTPKHLITATGQRVTLRCSPRSGDLSVYWYQQSLDQGLQFLIQYYNGEERAKGNILERFSAQQFPDLHSELNLSSLELGDSALYFCASSVASRGPPQYFGPGTRLTVL.

The rearrangement uses TRBV19 and TRBJ1-5; TCRdb returns TRBD1, unconfirmable since there is no DNA. Germline V gene lookup returns CDR1 LNHDA and CDR2 SQIVND (reference sequence). CDR3 length: 14 residues. CDR3 in amino acids: CASNGRDGIKPQHF.